Below, 19 T cell receptor beta chains from the same sample are listed, as sequenced in a study of blood T cell repertoires in COVID-19. Sequencing used immunoSEQ multiplex PCR; TCRdb keeps in-frame clones, though not all of them. The sample has approximately 240,000 clones; around 90% are singletons. The specimen sequenced was PBMCs or T cells enriched from blood (not recorded which). The source is a woman in her twenties or thirties with acute COVID-19.

In DNA form, the CDR3 reads TGTGCCAGCAGCCCCCTCTCCTACGAGCAGTACTTC. Protein product: CASSPLSYEQYF. The chain recombines TRBV7-2 with TRBJ2-7; D ambiguous. The germline CDR1 and CDR2 sequences are SGHTA and FQGNSA. The CDR3 consists of 12 residues. Trimming cost V 5 bases and J 0 bases, with 5 bases left between them. Together with reference TRBV7-2 and TRBJ2-7, the CDR3 gives the full variable domain: GAGVSQSPSNKVTEKGKDVELRCDPISGHTALYWYRQSLGQGLEFLIYFQGNSAPDKSGLPSDRFSAERTGGSVSTLTIQRTQQEDSAVYLCASSPLSYEQYFGPGTRLTVT.

The chain recombines TRBV12-3 or TRBV12-4 with TRBJ1-5, with no clear D. The length of the CDR3 is 13 residues. Trimming removed 3 bases from V and 1 base from J, with 4 bases in between. In nucleotides, the CDR3 is TGTGCCAGCAGTTTCGAGAGCAATCAGCCCCAGCATTTT. Its translation is CASSFESNQPQHF.

The chain joins TRBV28 to TRBJ1-1; the match to TRBD1 covers 9 bases. The CDR3 contains 12 residues. CDR1 MDHEN and CDR2 SYDVKM come from the germline V gene. V gave up 6 bases and J gave up 5 bases; unmatched junction bases: 1. DNA for the CDR3: TGTGCCAGCAGAGGACAGGGGACTGAAGCTTTCTTT. Translation gives CASRGQGTEAFF.

This clone was counted a few times. The chain has TRBV11-2 and TRBJ2-7; TRBD1 agrees at 7 bases. CDR1 is SGHAT, CDR2 FQNNGV, per germline. J lost 0 bases, V lost 5 bases, and 4 bases had no gene match. The length of the CDR3 is 14 residues. The CDR3 sequence is CASSPDRVSYEQYF. The DNA for the CDR3 is TGTGCCAGCAGCCCCGACAGGGTCTCCTACGAGCAGTACTTC.

V gene TRBV2 combines with J gene TRBJ1-3; 9 positions agree with TRBD1. CDR3 size: 14 residues. With 6 bases clipped from V and 3 bases from J, the junction kept 3 bases outside the gene matches. Germline-derived CDR1 and CDR2 are SNHLY and FYNNEI. DNA for the CDR3: TGTGCCAGCAGAAAGGGACAGGGTGGAAACACCATATATTTT. This encodes CASRKGQGGNTIYF. Combining the CDR3 with reference TRBV2 and TRBJ1-3 gives the whole variable domain EPEVTQTPSHQVTQMGQEVILRCVPISNHLYFYWYRQILGQKVEFLVSFYNNEISEKSEIFDDQFSVERPDGSNFTLKIRSTKLEDSAMYFCASRKGQGGNTIYFGEGSWLTVV.

V is TRBV28 and J is TRBJ1-4; 8 nucleotides match TRBD1. This CDR3 comprises 16 residues. CDR1 is MDHEN, CDR2 SYDVKM, per germline. V trimming: 5 bases; J trimming: 4 bases; junction bases outside the gene matches: 9. The CDR3 DNA sequence: TGTGCCAGCAGTAGAGCAGGGGGCGCCCGTAATGAAAAACTGTTTTTT. As protein: CASSRAGGARNEKLFF.

The chain uses TRBV19 and TRBJ1-1; perhaps TRBD1 as D (6 bases). V lost 0 bases and J 8 bases, leaving 13 bases between the germline ends. From germline, CDR1 is LNHDA and CDR2 SQIVND (reference sequence). The CDR3 consists of 14 residues. The CDR3 sequence is CASSIELGQTEAFF. The CDR3 nucleotides are TGTGCCAGTAGTATAGAGTTAGGACAGACCGAAGCTTTCTTT.

This clone was observed a few times. The chain carries TRBV10-1 and TRBJ2-5; D gene ambiguous. The germline gives CDR1 WNHNN, CDR2 SYGVQD (reference sequence). V was pared by 0 bases and J by 1 base, with 3 bases between. CDR3 size: 13 residues. For the CDR3, the DNA is TGCGCCAGCAGTGAGTCCATCCAAGAGACCCAGTACTTC. The encoded protein is CASSESIQETQYF.

Only a few counts were recorded for this clone. V is TRBV30 and J is TRBJ2-7; TRBD1 matches 7 bases. V shed 1 base, J shed 6 bases, and the junction held 6 bases outside the gene matches. The germline gives CDR1 GTSNPN, CDR2 SVGIG (reference sequence). The CDR3 has 13 amino acids. The DNA of the CDR3 is TGTGCCTGGAGTGCCTACAGGGGTAGCGAGCAGTACTTC. Its translation is CAWSAYRGSEQYF.

The J gene is TRBJ2-3, the V gene TRBV7-9; tentative D call: TRBD2 (5 bases). This CDR3 is 18 amino acids long. V lost 4 bases to trimming and J lost 4 bases, with 24 bases between them. Per the germline V gene, CDR1 is SEHNR and CDR2 is FQNEAQ (reference sequence). The CDR3 DNA follows: TGTGCCAGCAGCTCTAGTTTCGAGGAGGAATTGGTAGCAGATACGCAGTATTTT. This translates into CASSSSFEEELVADTQYF.

A word on this clone: The same CDR3 also results from other DNA sequences found in this sample. CDR3 in DNA: TGTGCCAGCAGCTTAGACCGTAGCACAGATACGCAGTATTTT. It is translated as CASSLDRSTDTQYF. The rearrangement links TRBV11-2 to TRBJ2-3, with D uncertain. V dropped 0 bases and J dropped 0 bases, with 4 bases sitting between them. The CDR3 contains 14 residues. The germline V gene has CDR1 SGHAT and CDR2 FQNNGV.

The rearrangement uses TRBV6-5 and TRBJ2-1; D uncertain. The CDR3 contains 15 residues. Germline CDR1 and CDR2: MNHEY and SVGAGI. V was clipped by 6 bases and J by 4 bases, with 16 bases between them. The CDR3 loop is CASSPSRIGYNEQFF. The CDR3 DNA sequence: TGTGCCAGCAGCCCCTCCAGGATCGGTTACAATGAGCAGTTCTTC.

V gene TRBV7-6 combines with J gene TRBJ2-2; the match to TRBD1 covers 7 bases. Germline assignment: CDR1 SGHVS and CDR2 FNYEAQ. V was pared by 4 bases and J by 1 base, with 6 bases of the junction left unmatched. CDR3 length: 16 residues. The CDR3 loop is CASSYIGTENTGELFF. The DNA of the CDR3 is TGTGCCAGCAGCTATATAGGGACAGAGAACACCGGGGAGCTGTTTTTT.

The rearrangement links TRBV14 to TRBJ2-5, with no clear D. This CDR3 comprises 14 residues. CDR1 and CDR2 (germline): SGHDN, FVKESK. V was cut by 4 bases and J by 2 bases, with 11 bases left in between. Here the CDR3 DNA reads TGTGCCAGCAGCCCGGCGGAATTACAAGAGACCCAGTACTTC. Protein sequence: CASSPAELQETQYF. The entire variable domain, with the rest obtained from reference TRBV14 and TRBJ2-5, is as follows: EAGVTQFPSHSVIEKGQTVTLRCDPISGHDNLYWYRRVMGKEIKFLLHFVKESKQDESGMPNNRFLAERTGGTYSTLKVQPAELEDSGVYFCASSPAELQETQYFGPGTRLLVL.

V gene TRBV2 combines with J gene TRBJ1-1, with 8 positions matching TRBD1. Trimming took 5 bases from V and 7 from J; bases not matched to a gene: 3. This CDR3 is 12 amino acids long. Germline lookup yields CDR1 SNHLY and CDR2 FYNNEI. CDR3 loop: CASSTQGGEAFF. CDR3 coding DNA: TGTGCCAGCAGTACACAGGGGGGTGAAGCTTTCTTT.

In the case of this clone: Distinct nucleotide sequences in the sample also encode this CDR3. The V gene is TRBV2, the J gene TRBJ1-2; D gene uncertain. V was cut by 4 bases and J by 1 base, with 4 bases left in between. This CDR3 is 12 amino acids long. Germline assignment: CDR1 SNHLY and CDR2 FYNNEI. The CDR3 region is CASSVSNYGYTF. The CDR3 bases are TGTGCCAGCAGTGTTAGTAACTATGGCTACACCTTC.

V is TRBV27 and J is TRBJ2-2, with D perhaps TRBD2 (6 bases). Trimming took 3 bases from V and 0 from J, leaving 11 bases between them. Germline CDR1 reads MNHEY; CDR2 reads SMNVEV (reference sequence). The CDR3 consists of 16 residues. As DNA, the CDR3 is TGTGCCAGCAGTTTGCGGGGACCAACGAACACCGGGGAGCTGTTTTTT. Protein sequence: CASSLRGPTNTGELFF.

The J gene is TRBJ1-2, the V gene TRBV7-3; D not certain. The V end lost 0 bases, the J end lost 0 bases, and 14 bases lay between the germline ends. CDR1 and CDR2 from the germline V gene are SGHTA and FQGTGA. The CDR3 runs to 17 residues. The CDR3 here is CASSLTPYGLSNYGYTF. CDR3 DNA sequence: TGTGCCAGCAGCTTAACGCCTTACGGACTCTCTAACTATGGCTACACCTTC. The full variable domain, in which reference TRBV7-3 and TRBJ1-2 provide the parts outside the CDR3, is GAGVSQTPSNKVTEKGKYVELRCDPISGHTALYWYRQSLGQGPEFLIYFQGTGAADDSGLPNDRFFAVRPEGSVSTLKIQRTERGDSAVYLCASSLTPYGLSNYGYTFGSGTRLTVV.

The rearrangement joins TRBV25-1 to TRBJ2-5; D uncertain. The germline CDR1 and CDR2 sequences are MGHDK and SYGVNS. The CDR3 is made up of 13 amino acids. V was pared by 2 bases and J by 3 bases, with 7 bases between. The CDR3 DNA sequence: TGTGCCAGCAGTGAACCTACGAAAGAGACCCAGTACTTC. Translation: CASSEPTKETQYF.